One sample yielded the 28 T cell receptor beta chains listed below, sequenced in a study of CD8+ T cells in alopecia areata. Sequencing used cDNA as its template, made by extracting RNA and reverse transcribing it. Here immunoSEQ multiplex PCR was the method, and the copy in TCRdb shows in-frame clones only, minus some. Of some 110,000 clones detected, roughly three fifths appear once; the ten largest clones hold 9.5% to 15%. This sample's treatment: oral pan-JAK inhibitor, 5-10 mg twice daily. This specimen consisted of CD8+ T cells sorted from blood, obtained at week 24, from a patient treated with tofacitinib. All receptors derive from a human donor with alopecia areata.

The V call is TRBV27, the J call TRBJ1-5; possibly TRBD1 for D (6 bases). Per the germline V gene, CDR1 is MNHEY and CDR2 is SMNVEV (reference sequence). Deletions cut 6 bases from V and 4 bases from J, with 22 bases between. The CDR3 is 17 residues long. In nucleotides, the CDR3 is TGTGCCAGCAGACTAGGGGCGGGGGGCGCGTTAAATCAGCCCCAGCATTTT. It encodes CASRLGAGGALNQPQHF.

This clone was seen a handful of times. The chain uses TRBV5-8 and TRBJ1-6; D is unclear. V was pared by 3 bases and J by 7 bases, with 20 bases between. Germline assignment: CDR1 SGHTS and CDR2 YDEGEE. This CDR3 has 17 amino acids. Here the CDR3 reads CASSSPSVSRPNSPLHF. The CDR3 DNA reads TGTGCCAGCAGCTCGCCCTCCGTCTCACGCCCCAATTCACCCCTCCACTTT.

The V and J genes are TRBV29-1 and TRBJ2-7; D possibly uses TRBD1 or TRBD2 (5 bases each). V lost 4 bases, J lost 4 bases, and 11 bases lay in between. From germline, CDR1 is SQVTM and CDR2 ANQGSEA. The CDR3 consists of 12 residues. The CDR3, as DNA: TGCAGCGTTGGGGACCCGGGTTACGAGCAGTACTTC. Translating gives CSVGDPGYEQYF.

This clone was counted a few times. The J gene is TRBJ1-1, the V gene TRBV30, with 7 bases fitting TRBD1. Losses at the gene ends were 1 base for V and 5 bases for J; bases not matched to a gene: 13. This CDR3 has 16 amino acids. Germline assignment: CDR1 GTSNPN and CDR2 SVGIG (reference sequence). The CDR3 DNA reads as TGTGCCTGGAGTGGCTTTAATAACAGGGGTGGGACTGAAGCTTTCTTT. Protein sequence: CAWSGFNNRGGTEAFF.

The table lists this clone with a few counts. The J gene is TRBJ2-7, the V gene TRBV5-1; TRBD1 is a possible D gene (5 bases). CDR3 length: 12 residues. V gave up 4 bases and J gave up 4 bases, with 9 bases separating them. Germline assignment: CDR1 SGHRS and CDR2 YFSETQ. The CDR3 DNA reads as TGCGCCAGCAGCCTGGACACGTACGAGCAGTACTTC. Amino acid sequence: CASSLDTYEQYF.

On this clone: The CDR3 ends on some other residue instead of the conserved phenylalanine or tryptophan, so this is likely a read error. The chain is built from TRBV9 and TRBJ2-3; 8 bases match TRBD2. V dropped 3 bases and J dropped 4; count of bases not matched to a gene: 10. The V gene's germline CDR1 is SGDLS and CDR2 YYNGEE. The length of the CDR3 is 16 residues. The CDR3, as DNA: TGTGCCAGCAGCGAATATGAAGCGGGGGAGGCAGATACGCAGTATCTT. Amino acids: CASSEYEAGEADTQYL.

The chain links TRBV9 to TRBJ2-3; 8 nucleotides agree with TRBD2. V gave up 0 bases and J gave up 6 bases; unmatched junction bases: 9. Germline V CDR1 and CDR2: SGDLS, YYNGEE. The CDR3 covers 16 residues. The CDR3 region is CASSVDPGGALDTQYF. The DNA for the CDR3 is TGTGCCAGCAGCGTAGATCCCGGGGGGGCCCTCGATACGCAGTATTTT.

This chain uses TRBV27 with TRBJ2-5, with 9 bases matching TRBD2. Germline CDR1 reads MNHEY; CDR2 reads SMNVEV (reference sequence). The CDR3 length is 14 residues. The V gene end was trimmed by 4 bases and the J gene end by 5 bases; junction bases not matched to a gene: 5. In nucleotides, the CDR3 is TGTGCCAGCAGTTCGATAGGGACTAGCGAGACCCAGTACTTC. Amino acids: CASSSIGTSETQYF.

This chain uses TRBV27 with TRBJ1-6; 7 bases are a match to TRBD1. V lost 3 bases to trimming and J lost 8 bases; unmatched junction nucleotides: 4. CDR3 length: 14 residues. Germline values: CDR1 MNHEY, CDR2 SMNVEV (reference sequence). The DNA for the CDR3 is TGTGCCAGCAGTTTGGGAACAGGGGATTCACCCCTCCACTTT. This encodes CASSLGTGDSPLHF.

With regard to this clone: This sample includes further DNA sequences coding for the same CDR3. The chain joins TRBV6-5 to TRBJ2-1; D ambiguous. The ends were cut back, 6 bases at V and 4 bases at J, with 4 bases in the middle. Germline V gene data show CDR1 as MNHEY and CDR2 as SVGAGI. The CDR3 contains 11 residues. CDR3 sequence (DNA): TGTGCCAGCAGGAGTTACAATGAGCAGTTCTTC. Translating gives CASRSYNEQFF.

Only a few counts were recorded for this clone. The V gene is TRBV6-1, the J gene TRBJ2-7; 10 positions match TRBD2. CDR1 MNHNS and CDR2 SASEGT come from the germline V gene. Unmatched junction bases numbered 6, after V lost 4 bases and J lost 3 bases. CDR3 length: 15 residues. CDR3 loop: CASSVTSGTNYEQYF. The CDR3 DNA sequence: TGTGCCAGCAGTGTAACTAGCGGGACCAACTACGAGCAGTACTTC.

The genes are TRBV5-6 and TRBJ1-5, with TRBD1 matching 9 bases. J was trimmed by 6 bases and V by 3 bases; bases with no gene match: 7. The CDR3 length is 15 residues. Germline CDR1 reads SGHDT; CDR2 reads YYEEEE. Here the CDR3 reads CASSSGQGFFQPQHF. The DNA for the CDR3 is TGTGCCAGCAGCTCCGGACAGGGGTTCTTTCAGCCCCAGCATTTT.

This chain links TRBV19 with TRBJ2-7; 9 nucleotides match TRBD2. In germline, CDR1 is LNHDA, CDR2 SQIVND (reference sequence). V was clipped by 5 bases and J by 3 bases; unmatched bases: 8. This CDR3 contains 15 residues. The DNA for the CDR3 is TGTGCCAGTAGTTCCTTGACTAGCGGACACTACGAGCAGTACTTC. Protein sequence: CASSSLTSGHYEQYF.

This clone was detected a few times. This rearrangement joins TRBV10-3 to TRBJ1-1; no firm D call. The germline V gene encodes CDR1 ENHRY and CDR2 SYGVKD. This CDR3 has 15 amino acids. Trimming left V 3 bases short and J 0 bases short, with 11 bases between. The CDR3 loop reads CAISDIKGLNTEAFF. CDR3 sequence (DNA): TGTGCCATCAGTGATATTAAGGGTCTGAACACTGAAGCTTTCTTT.

The chain is built from TRBV7-9 and TRBJ2-7, with 7 nucleotides matching TRBD2. There are 13 residues in the CDR3. Germline trimming cut 3 bases from V and 4 bases from J; bases unmatched to any gene: 3. Germline lookup yields CDR1 SEHNR and CDR2 FQNEAQ (reference sequence). The CDR3 reads CASSFPGGYEQYF. The CDR3 DNA reads TGTGCCAGCAGCTTCCCGGGGGGTTACGAGCAGTACTTC.

This clone was counted a few times. The chain carries TRBV27 and TRBJ2-3; 12 positions agree with TRBD2. This CDR3 spans 16 amino acids. J was trimmed by 4 bases and V by 3 bases; bases with no gene match: 5. Germline CDR1 is MNHEY and CDR2 is SMNVEV (reference sequence). The DNA for the CDR3 is TGTGCCAGCAGTTTCCCCCCTAGCGGGGGGGCAGATACGCAGTATTTT. This sequence encodes CASSFPPSGGADTQYF.

This clone was counted a few times. This chain's CDR3 is CSATGGAEAFF. The CDR3, as DNA: TGCAGTGCTACGGGGGGCGCGGAAGCTTTCTTT. The rearrangement uses TRBV20-1 and TRBJ1-1; TRBD1 is a possible D gene (6 bases). Germline V gene sequence: CDR1 DFQATT, CDR2 SNEGSKA (reference sequence). The CDR3 is 11 residues long. V was clipped by 4 bases and J by 8 bases, with 11 bases between them.

This chain uses TRBV13 with TRBJ2-3, with TRBD2 matching 13 bases. Germline trimming cut 5 bases from V and 6 bases from J; bases unmatched to any gene: 5. Germline V gene lookup returns CDR1 PRHDT and CDR2 FYEKMQ (reference sequence). This CDR3 region has 15 residues. The CDR3 DNA is TGTGCCAGCAGCCCAACTAGCGGGGGGGCGGATACGCAGTATTTT. Translating it yields CASSPTSGGADTQYF.

The J gene is TRBJ1-1, the V gene TRBV7-3, with D unclear. The germline gives CDR1 SGHTA, CDR2 FQGTGA. The CDR3 length is 14 residues. Between the trimmed V and J ends, which lost 5 bases and 6 bases, there was a span of 16 bases. In DNA form, the CDR3 reads TGTGCCAGCAGCCTCTCGGGGAGAGGGTCTGAAGCTTTCTTT. Amino acid sequence: CASSLSGRGSEAFF. The full variable domain, with the rest looked up from reference TRBV7-3 and TRBJ1-1, is GAGVSQTPSNKVTEKGKYVELRCDPISGHTALYWYRQSLGQGPEFLIYFQGTGAADDSGLPNDRFFAVRPEGSVSTLKIQRTERGDSAVYLCASSLSGRGSEAFFGQGTRLTVV.

This chain links TRBV7-9 with TRBJ1-6; tentatively, D is TRBD1 (5 bases). This CDR3 has 16 residues. Germline lookup yields CDR1 SEHNR and CDR2 FQNEAQ (reference sequence). V was pared by 5 bases and J by 7 bases, with 18 bases between. The CDR3 region is CASSGGSRRRNSPLHF. DNA of the CDR3: TGTGCCAGCAGCGGGGGGTCCCGAAGGCGGAATTCACCCCTCCACTTT.

The J gene is TRBJ1-2, the V gene TRBV9; D not resolved. CDR1 and CDR2 (germline): SGDLS, YYNGEE. V lost 7 bases and J lost 5, with 15 bases in between. This CDR3 spans 13 amino acids. This CDR3 is CASSGPTQYGYTF. CDR3 coding DNA: TGTGCCAGCTCAGGACCAACCCAATATGGCTACACCTTC.

J is TRBJ1-4 and V is TRBV16, with 8 bases lining up with TRBD1. This CDR3 spans 13 amino acids. Losses at the gene ends were 4 bases for V and 12 bases for J; bases not matched to a gene: 7. Germline V gene lookup returns CDR1 KGHSY and CDR2 FQNENV. CDR3 DNA sequence: TGTGCCAGCAGCCGACTTGCGGACAGGGAACTGTTTTTT. It is translated as CASSRLADRELFF.

The V gene is TRBV5-1, the J gene TRBJ2-1; D tentatively fits TRBD1 or TRBD2 (5 bases each). Trimming removed 1 base from V and 0 bases from J, with 17 bases in between. The CDR3 is 18 residues long. Germline lookup yields CDR1 SGHRS and CDR2 YFSETQ. The CDR3 DNA reads as TGCGCCAGCAGCTTGTGGGGGTCTATATGGAGCTCCTACAATGAGCAGTTCTTC. It codes for CASSLWGSIWSSYNEQFF.

The genes are TRBV13 and TRBJ2-3; D is perhaps TRBD1 (5 bases). The CDR3 has 17 amino acids. From germline, CDR1 is PRHDT and CDR2 FYEKMQ (reference sequence). Trimming took off 0 bases at V and 0 bases at J, with 13 bases between the two ends. CDR3 nucleotides: TGTGCCAGCAGCTTAGGGACAGATCCGGCTAGCACAGATACGCAGTATTTT. Residues: CASSLGTDPASTDTQYF.

The chain recombines TRBV20-1 with TRBJ1-4; 7 bases agree with TRBD1. Trimming at V came to 4 bases and at J to 13 bases, leaving 6 bases not matched to a gene. Germline CDR1 reads DFQATT; CDR2 reads SNEGSKA (reference sequence). The CDR3 spans 11 residues. This CDR3 is CSATRDSSLFF. CDR3 coding DNA: TGCAGTGCTACGAGGGACAGTTCACTGTTTTTT.

The chain couples TRBV29-1 to TRBJ2-7; perhaps TRBD2 as D (6 bases). Trimming took 7 bases from V and 7 from J, leaving 17 bases between them. The CDR3 extends over 12 amino acids. Germline CDR1 and CDR2: SQVTM and ANQGSEA. The CDR3 DNA reads TGCAGCGCGCTAGGGGACTTCTGGGAGCAGTACTTC. Protein: CSALGDFWEQYF.

As regards this clone: With a far larger clone one base away, a read error is the likely cause. The same CDR3 also results from other DNA sequences found in this sample. The chain has TRBV4-1 and TRBJ1-5, with D possibly being TRBD1 (5 bases). This CDR3 is built from 15 residues. Germline assignment: CDR1 MGHRA and CDR2 YSYEKL. Trimming removed 0 bases from V and 3 bases from J, with 9 bases in between. CDR3 sequence: CASSQEPGINQPQHF. The CDR3 DNA follows: TGCGCCAGCAGCCAAGAGCCAGGGATCAATCAGCCCCAGCATTTT.

This clone turned up a few times. The rearrangement uses TRBV5-1 and TRBJ2-7; 9 bases align to TRBD1. Germline V lookup: CDR1 SGHRS, CDR2 YFSETQ. Trimming cost V 0 bases and J 3 bases; bases outside gene matches: 4. This CDR3 contains 15 residues. CDR3 nucleotide sequence: TGCGCCAGCAGCTTGGTACAGGGGGCCTACTACGAGCAGTACTTC. This encodes CASSLVQGAYYEQYF.